Below, 16 T cell receptor beta chains from the same sample are listed, as sequenced in a study of early T cells in non-severe SARS-CoV-2 infection. TCRdb reprocessed the 5' RACE reads with MiXCR, giving one entry per CDR3 protein. The sample includes 23,000 or so distinct CDR3 sequences, about 5.3% seen only once; the top ten take around 10%. The sequenced material came from whole blood. Receptor source: an adult who was a healthcare worker with PCR-confirmed SARS-CoV-2 infection or an uninfected control (not recorded which).

This clonotype was seen more than once but under ten times. The CDR3 loop is CASNQGGRETDTQYF. CDR3 DNA: TGTGCCAGTAATCAGGGCGGGAGGGAAACAGATACGCAGTATTTT. The J gene is TRBJ2-3, the V gene TRBV6-5, with 9 bases identical to TRBD2. The V gene's germline CDR1 is MNHEY and CDR2 SVGAGI. CDR3 length: 15 residues. V dropped 9 bases and J dropped 3; count of bases not matched to a gene: 10.

In its sample, this clonotype was seen many times. The V gene is TRBV7-8, the J gene TRBJ2-3, with TRBD2 as a possible D gene (5 bases). Looked up from germline, CDR1 is SGHVS and CDR2 is FQNEAQ. There are 15 residues in the CDR3. The germline V and J ends were trimmed by 0 bases and 5 bases, with 12 bases remaining between them. Here the CDR3 reads CASSLARGRKDTQYF. DNA for the CDR3: TGTGCCAGCAGCTTAGCGAGAGGGCGGAAAGATACGCAGTATTTT.

This clonotype was counted ten times or more. V usage is TRBV7-8 and J usage is TRBJ2-6; D is uncertain. The CDR3 is made up of 15 amino acids. Trimming cost V 4 bases and J 0 bases, with 7 bases left between them. Looked up from germline, CDR1 is SGHVS and CDR2 is FQNEAQ. The CDR3 sequence is CASSSWYSGANVLTF. CDR3 in DNA: TGTGCCAGCAGCTCATGGTACTCTGGGGCCAACGTCCTGACTTTC.

Ten or more counts support this clonotype. The chain carries TRBV29-1 and TRBJ1-4; 7 positions agree with TRBD1. The CDR3 runs 13 residues. The germline V gene encodes CDR1 SQVTM and CDR2 ANQGSEA. Trimming took 6 bases from V and 5 from J; bases not matched to a gene: 6. CDR3 DNA: TGCAGCGTACAGGGGATATACAATGAAAAACTGTTTTTT. It is translated as CSVQGIYNEKLFF.

This clonotype occurred many times. V is TRBV7-6 and J is TRBJ2-2; TRBD2 agrees at 9 bases. Germline V lookup: CDR1 SGHVS, CDR2 FNYEAQ. V dropped 5 bases and J dropped 5; count of bases not matched to a gene: 12. There are 17 residues in the CDR3. CDR3 region: CASSPKISGSLTGELFF. CDR3 DNA sequence: TGTGCCAGCAGCCCCAAGATTAGCGGGAGCCTAACCGGGGAGCTGTTTTTT.

Ten or more counts support this clonotype. The V gene is TRBV11-2, the J gene TRBJ2-1; D not certain. The germline V gene encodes CDR1 SGHAT and CDR2 FQNNGV. The CDR3 covers 14 residues. V lost 3 bases and J lost 12, with 18 bases in between. This CDR3 reads CASSFILASDGQFF. The CDR3 DNA follows: TGTGCCAGCAGCTTCATACTGGCGTCCGATGGGCAGTTCTTC.

In its sample, this clonotype was seen many times. This chain connects TRBV20-1 to TRBJ2-7, with TRBD2 matching over 9 bases. The CDR3 has 14 residues. V was pared by 4 bases and J by 4 bases, with 8 bases of the junction left unmatched. Germline CDR1 and CDR2: DFQATT and SNEGSKA (reference sequence). CDR3 nucleotides: TGCAGTGCTAAGATCCTAAGCGGGAGGTACGAGCAGTACTTC. This encodes CSAKILSGRYEQYF.

V gene TRBV28 combines with J gene TRBJ2-5; no definite D call. Germline CDR1 MDHEN, CDR2 SYDVKM. There are 12 residues in the CDR3. Between the trimmed V and J ends, which lost 6 bases and 1 base, there was a span of 6 bases. The CDR3 region has the DNA TGTGCCAGCAGCACGACCCAAGAGACCCAGTACTTC. Its protein product is CASSTTQETQYF.

The chain combines TRBV15 with TRBJ2-2; tentatively, D is TRBD1 (6 bases). This CDR3 region has 19 residues. Germline-derived CDR1 and CDR2 are LNHNV and YYDKDF (reference sequence). V was clipped by 5 bases and J by 4 bases, with 26 bases between them. The CDR3 nucleotides read TGTGCCACCAGCGGGGCAGGGGAAGTGACACATCGTAGCACCGGGGAGCTGTTTTTT. Residues: CATSGAGEVTHRSTGELFF.

In this sample, this clonotype turned up many times. This chain links TRBV10-3 with TRBJ1-4; 8 bases match TRBD1. The CDR3 totals 14 residues. Germline loops: CDR1 ENHRY, CDR2 SYGVKD. J lost 8 bases, V lost 3 bases, and 5 bases had no gene match. Here the CDR3 reads CAISDGTGYEKLFF. The CDR3 DNA is TGTGCCATCAGTGACGGGACAGGATACGAAAAACTGTTTTTT.

This clonotype appeared many times. This chain connects TRBV11-2 to TRBJ2-7; TRBD2 is a possible D gene (5 bases). V gave up 4 bases and J gave up 7 bases, with 20 bases separating them. The CDR3 is 15 residues long. Per germline, CDR1 SGHAT and CDR2 FQNNGV. The CDR3 DNA reads TGTGCCAGCAGCTCCCTATCGTTGGCCTCGGGGGAGCAGTACTTC. Translating it yields CASSSLSLASGEQYF.

In its sample, this clonotype was seen many times. The J gene is TRBJ2-1, the V gene TRBV29-1; the D gene is possibly TRBD1 (5 bases). CDR1 SQVTM and CDR2 ANQGSEA come from the germline V gene. CDR3 size: 12 residues. Trimming shortened V by 6 bases and J by 10 bases, and 16 bases separated the two germline ends. The chain's CDR3 is CSVDKGLGEQFF. The CDR3 DNA sequence: TGCAGCGTAGACAAGGGGCTGGGGGAGCAGTTCTTC.

This clonotype was detected many times. V is TRBV27 and J is TRBJ1-5; D call uncertain. V was clipped by 3 bases and J by 5 bases, with 8 bases between them. Per the germline V gene, CDR1 is MNHEY and CDR2 is SMNVEV (reference sequence). The CDR3 loop spans 13 amino acids. CDR3 sequence reads: CASSFQVHQPQHF. The DNA of the CDR3 is TGTGCCAGCAGTTTCCAGGTCCATCAGCCCCAGCATTTT.

This clonotype was seen ten or more times. This sequence joins TRBV5-1 and TRBJ2-5, with unresolved D. Germline V gene sequence: CDR1 SGHRS, CDR2 YFSETQ. The CDR3 loop spans 11 amino acids. Trimming cost V 1 base and J 3 bases, with 1 base left between them. The CDR3 loop is CASSLKETQYF. CDR3 coding DNA: TGCGCCAGCAGCTTGAAAGAGACCCAGTACTTC.

In this sample, this clonotype turned up many times. The chain couples TRBV5-4 to TRBJ2-3, with 7 bases identical to TRBD2. From germline, CDR1 is SGHNT and CDR2 YYREEE (reference sequence). V lost 4 bases, J lost 6 bases, and 8 bases stayed unmatched. The CDR3 has 14 amino acids. The CDR3 DNA reads TGTGCCAGCAGCCTCGCGGGGGTGTCGGATACGCAGTATTTT. Its translation is CASSLAGVSDTQYF.

This clonotype showed up many times. The chain combines TRBV11-1 with TRBJ1-1; 8 bases match TRBD1. The germline CDR1 and CDR2 sequences are SGHAT and FQDESV (reference sequence). After removal of 2 bases from V and 2 bases from J, the junction contained 7 bases not matched to a gene. This CDR3 comprises 16 residues. Here the CDR3 DNA reads TGTGCCAGCAGCTTATTAGTCGGACAGGGTAACACTGAAGCTTTCTTT. Residues: CASSLLVGQGNTEAFF.